This T cell receptor beta chain originates from a study of somatic mutations in cytotoxic T cells in rheumatoid arthritis (dated by TCRdb to 2016 to 2017). In the study overall: Before any treatment started and right after they were diagnosed, patients gave peripheral blood samples (30 ml EDTA). Some T-cell populations stained with V beta antibodies were sorted by flow on a FACSAria II or Sony SH800 to nearly 100% purity, with sorted V beta1+ cells additionally subjected to TCRB sequencing. The study asked whether expanded CD8+ T-cell clones in newly diagnosed, untreated rheumatoid arthritis carry somatic mutations, and used TCRB deep sequencing to characterize clonality. A total of about 67 rheumatoid arthritis patients and 15 to 20 healthy controls underwent TCRB deep sequencing. Patients and controls did not essentially differ in median age, which was nearly identical between the groups. Study-wide conclusions, independent of this receptor: The slight TRBV07 underrepresentation in patients was not adjusted for multiple comparisons. Viral specificity could not be ruled out by absence from virus-specific databases, and the antigen targets of the expanded CD8+ clones remained unknown. Rheumatoid arthritis patients and age-matched healthy controls did not significantly differ in CD8+ T-cell clonality. In about an eighth of the 65 patients, more than 20% of CD8+ cells belonged to the largest CD8+ clone, while several identical CD8+ TCRB sequences were shared between blood and synovial fluid. In patients, CD8+ clonality rose with age (Spearman r ~ 0.46), which was not the case in healthy controls.

On an AutoMACS, CD4+ and CD8+ cells were isolated via positive magnetic bead selection, and their purity was verified by flow cytometry. Clonal expansions were first screened by flow cytometry with a TCR V beta antibody panel, then characterized by TCRB deep sequencing of sorted CD8+ fractions. Ficoll-Paque PLUS density gradient separation was used to isolate peripheral blood mononuclear cells. Using Nucleospin Tissue or Tissue XS kits, DNA was extracted from CD4-enriched, CD8-enriched or PBMC samples, with quantification by a Qubit 2.0 fluorometer. In the case of this clone: The antigen it recognizes is unknown. Within one base of it there is no much larger clone, and no base qualities were kept.

The CDR3 contains 17 residues, cysteine and phenylalanine counted. The only DNA kept is the CDR3, 51 bases in frame from the first base. V and J lose 0 bases and 0 bases, and a span of 12 bases separates them. CDR1 and CDR2, looked up from the germline V gene, are MGHRA and YSYEKL. TCRB CDR3 sequencing used the immunoSEQ assay on genomic DNA. The original pipeline was this. Patient CD8+ clones larger than 1% were compared against published virus-specific TCRB sequences, and only a few matched. Nothing other than productive TCRB rearrangements was included in the analyses. A clone was defined by a unique TCRB CDR3 sequence, and clonality was computed as a productive clonality index based on Shannon entropy. The template counts of each clone relative to the total templates per sample were used to calculate repertoire overlap between two samples. A correlation with a Spearman r of roughly 0.66 was found between V-gene usage by flow cytometry and V-gene usage by TCRB sequencing. TCRdb carries this immuneACCESS record with in-frame sequences only. Its versions omit some clonotypes, under half of them owing to an unresolved V gene in the studies checked, with the rest unexplained. V and J calls and clone size are copied from that table; D and trimming were computed from the DNA. This sample lists roughly 30,000 clones; around 86% were detected once. Under 9% of the sample is held by the ten biggest clonotypes.

Sequenced sample: CD8+ T cells sorted from blood. This TCR was recovered from an adult with rheumatoid arthritis. The chain links TRBV4-1 with TRBJ2-1; there is no confident call for the D gene. The CDR3 protein: CASSQDRTQSSYNEQFF. The DNA sequence is given as TGCGCCAGCAGCCAAGATAGAACCCAAAGCTCCTACAATGAGCAGTTCTTC.